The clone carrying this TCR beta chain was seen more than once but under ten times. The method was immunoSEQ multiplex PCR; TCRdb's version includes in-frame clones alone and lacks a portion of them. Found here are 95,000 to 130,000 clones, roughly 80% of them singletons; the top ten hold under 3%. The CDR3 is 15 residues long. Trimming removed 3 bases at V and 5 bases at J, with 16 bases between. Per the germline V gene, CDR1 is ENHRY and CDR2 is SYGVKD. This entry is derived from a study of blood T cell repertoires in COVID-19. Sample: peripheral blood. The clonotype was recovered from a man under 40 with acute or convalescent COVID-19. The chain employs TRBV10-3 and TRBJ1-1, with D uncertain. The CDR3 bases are TGTGCCATCAGTGATCCCCAAAGCGGGAAAACTGAAGCTTTCTTT. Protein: CAISDPQSGKTEAFF.